This T cell receptor beta chain was profiled in a study of blood T cell repertoires in COVID-19. Clones were read by immunoSEQ multiplex PCR, and TCRdb kept only the in-frame ones, dropping some. The sample records fewer than 45,000 clones, around 83% being singletons. This TCR was recovered from a human donor in a cohort sampled during active COVID-19. The sequenced sample was peripheral blood.

The CDR3 bases are TGCGCCAGCAGCCTTGTCGTCGGGGCCGGGGAGCTGTTTTTT. Translating it yields CASSLVVGAGELFF. The V gene is TRBV5-1, the J gene TRBJ2-2; D is perhaps TRBD2 (5 bases). Germline V gene sequence: CDR1 SGHRS, CDR2 YFSETQ. Trimming removed 4 bases from V and 6 bases from J, with 13 bases in between. The CDR3 contains 14 residues.